This record concerns one TCR beta chain sequence. No antigen is known for it. This was the immunoSEQ version 4 assay in survey mode. Profiling relied on immunoSEQ multiplex PCR, and the TCRdb table lists in-frame clones only, not all of them. Of some 13,000 clones listed, 66% were seen once; the top ten hold 6.9%. The germline CDR1 and CDR2 sequences are SGHVS and FQNEAQ. The CDR3 covers 13 residues. Trimming cost V 2 bases and J 11 bases, with 15 bases left between them. An overlapping HIV-1 Gag peptide pool stimulated these cells at 1 ug/peptide/mL. CD4+ T cells upregulating both CD40 ligand and CD69 were sorted as responding cells. Stimulated PBMCs had first been depleted of CD8+ T cells. The sample is drawn from a study of persistence of HIV-infected CD4 T cells. Study background: Suppressive ART had lasted a median of roughly eight years.

The study, taken as a whole, reports: Degenerate expanded CDR3beta sequences were enriched among CMV- and Gag-responding cells.

The clonotype was recovered from an adult man with HIV who was CMV-seropositive. The J gene is TRBJ1-1, the V gene TRBV7-8, with D hard to call. This material consisted of CD4+ T cells sorted from PBMCs after roughly 18-hour stimulation, taken from a patient who received antiretroviral therapy. In DNA, the CDR3 is TGTGCCAGCAGCTTACCGCCCCGGGAGGGCGCTTTCTTT. It translates to CASSLPPREGAFF.